This is a list of T cell receptor beta chains from one sample in a study of blood T cell repertoires in COVID-19. The assay was immunoSEQ multiplex PCR, and TCRdb's table has in-frame clones only and misses some. The sample lists approximately 240,000 clones, roughly 90% occurring once. The specimen was peripheral blood. These receptors originate from a woman aged 40 to 50 who had recovered from COVID-19. Both conserved end residues are part of each CDR3. The D gene is left open where the match is weak.

cdr3_aa v_call cdr3_length j_call d_call
CASSLEGQNTDTQYF TRBV5-1 15 TRBJ2-3 NA
CSVEGIATASTDTQYF TRBV29-1 16 TRBJ2-3 NA
CASSLELPSRSSYNEQFF TRBV7-6 18 TRBJ2-1 NA
CASSEAGSGNTIYF TRBV2 14 TRBJ1-3 NA
CASSPFAVANTEAFF TRBV6-5 15 TRBJ1-1 NA
CATSDSGTGKGNTIYF TRBV24-1 16 TRBJ1-3 TRBD1
CASSFYRGHPAYEQYF TRBV5-5 16 TRBJ2-7 TRBD1
CASRSTTGELFF TRBV25-1 12 TRBJ2-2 NA
CASSPLSTGGADTQYF TRBV27 16 TRBJ2-3 TRBD1
CASSWTGDPYNSPLHF TRBV7-2 16 TRBJ1-6 TRBD1
CASSQGRGPSSYEQYF TRBV4-2 16 TRBJ2-7 TRBD1
CASSDRGEAGELFF TRBV28 14 TRBJ2-2 TRBD1
CASSEGGTGQAFF TRBV2 13 TRBJ1-1 TRBD1
CASSSGLADSYEQYF TRBV7-6 15 TRBJ2-7 TRBD2
CAWRAPRVSEQYF TRBV30 13 TRBJ2-7 NA
CASSLSYRTNYNEQFF TRBV27 16 TRBJ2-1 NA
CASSSTNTGELFF TRBV4-1 13 TRBJ2-2 NA
CASSPTGGPYEQYF TRBV9 14 TRBJ2-7 TRBD1
CASSLLSTGKTGEQYF TRBV7-9 16 TRBJ2-7 TRBD1
CASREGDYGYTF TRBV6-6 12 TRBJ1-2 NA
CASSLRSLAGVGNEQFF TRBV5-4 17 TRBJ2-1 TRBD2
CASSGPGQGAGTQYF TRBV2 15 TRBJ2-5 TRBD1
CASSTKDRVEAFF TRBV6-2/TRBV6-3 13 TRBJ1-1 TRBD1
CASSLTHRGGETQYF TRBV7-8 15 TRBJ2-5 NA
CASSLGGQLNEKLFF TRBV11-2 15 TRBJ1-4 NA
CASSQEGASGTYEQYF TRBV4-1 16 TRBJ2-7 NA